This T cell receptor (beta chain) was documented in a study of OX40 agonist ivuxolimab in advanced cancers. Sequenced by immunoSEQ multiplex PCR; TCRdb stores in-frame clones only, minus some. The data hold tens of thousands of clones, with 91% observed a single time. The CDR3 is 13 residues long. Germline CDR1 MDHEN, CDR2 SYDVKM. The germline V and J ends were trimmed by 2 bases and 7 bases, with 9 bases remaining between them. The sequence came from an adult with an advanced solid tumor such as melanoma, head and neck, liver or kidney cancer. The source material was CD4+ or CD8+ T cells sorted from blood, sampled in a trial of the OX40 agonist ivuxolimab. The chain recombines TRBV28 with TRBJ2-1; D is perhaps TRBD2 (5 bases). The CDR3: CASSLVLANEQFF. The CDR3 nucleotides are TGTGCCAGCAGTTTAGTTCTAGCAAATGAGCAGTTCTTC.